These 25 T cell receptor beta chains share one sample of origin, sequenced in a study of T cells after somatic rescue of genetic block. Assay used: immunoSEQ multiplex PCR; TCRdb lists only in-frame clones, some missing. The table includes about 10,000 clones, 74% detected once. The sequenced material came from peripheral blood mononuclear cells (PBMCs). These receptors all come from a boy aged 5-17 years.

V gene TRBV5-5 combines with J gene TRBJ1-1, with 10 bases matching TRBD1. The CDR3 covers 14 residues. The germline V gene encodes CDR1 SGHKS and CDR2 YYEKEE (reference sequence). V dropped 1 base and J dropped 4; count of bases not matched to a gene: 1. Here the CDR3 DNA reads TGTGCCAGCAGCTTGAGGACAGGGGGCACTGAAGCTTTCTTT. It encodes CASSLRTGGTEAFF.

J is TRBJ2-3 and V is TRBV5-8; no reliable D call. V was pared by 0 bases and J by 1 base, with 6 bases between. The CDR3 loop spans 14 amino acids. From germline, CDR1 is SGHTS and CDR2 YDEGEE. Here the CDR3 reads CASSLAGGTDTQYF. The CDR3 nucleotides are TGTGCCAGCAGCTTGGCCGGAGGCACAGATACGCAGTATTTT.

This clone came up once. This chain links TRBV6-4 with TRBJ2-7; 7 bases are a match to TRBD2. Germline V CDR1 and CDR2: MRHNA, SNTAGT. V lost 5 bases and J lost 6; bases outside the gene matches: 4. The CDR3 sequence is 12 residues long. DNA of the CDR3: TGTGCCAGCAGTTACCCGGGAGGCGAGCAGTACTTC. Its protein product is CASSYPGGEQYF.

The chain couples TRBV19 to TRBJ1-4; D not certain. Germline loops: CDR1 LNHDA, CDR2 SQIVND (reference sequence). The CDR3 consists of 14 residues. Trimming stripped 5 bases from V and 7 bases from J, with 14 bases between. CDR3 in DNA: TGTGCCAGTAGTTATCAGGCCAAGGGTGAAAAACTGTTTTTT. Amino acid sequence: CASSYQAKGEKLFF.

A few counts support this clone. This chain joins TRBV5-1 and TRBJ2-3; tentatively, D is TRBD1 (6 bases). Germline lookup yields CDR1 SGHRS and CDR2 YFSETQ. Between the trimmed V and J ends, which lost 2 bases and 2 bases, there was a span of 12 bases. The CDR3 is made up of 15 amino acids. The CDR3 DNA follows: TGCGCCAGCAGCTTCCCGGCAGGGGCCACAGATACGCAGTATTTT. Its protein product is CASSFPAGATDTQYF.

This clone has just a few counts. V usage is TRBV28 and J usage is TRBJ1-5; TRBD1 matches 8 bases. The CDR3 is 14 residues long. CDR1 is MDHEN and CDR2 is SYDVKM in the germline V gene. The J segment lost 6 bases and the V segment lost 6 bases, leaving 7 bases of the junction unmatched. DNA of the CDR3: TGTGCCAGCAGCCAACAGGGGGTGGGTCAGCCCCAGCATTTT. Encoded protein: CASSQQGVGQPQHF.

This rearrangement joins TRBV5-1 to TRBJ1-4, with D perhaps matching TRBD1 (5 bases). The germline V and J ends were trimmed by 4 bases and 8 bases, with 12 bases remaining between them. CDR1 SGHRS and CDR2 YFSETQ come from the germline V gene. The CDR3 extends over 13 amino acids. This CDR3 reads CASSPEGSEKLFF. The CDR3 coding sequence is TGCGCCAGCAGCCCTGAGGGGTCCGAAAAACTGTTTTTT.

DNA of the CDR3: TGTGCCAGCACTCCTAGGAACTCCTACGAGCAGTACTTC. Protein product: CASTPRNSYEQYF. The rearrangement links TRBV28 to TRBJ2-7; no definite D call. The CDR3 has 13 amino acids. The V gene lost 7 bases and the J gene lost 0 bases, with 10 bases spanning the gap. From germline, CDR1 is MDHEN and CDR2 SYDVKM.

The chain couples TRBV2 to TRBJ2-5, with 7 bases fitting TRBD2. There are 13 residues in the CDR3. Per germline, CDR1 SNHLY and CDR2 FYNNEI. The trim removed 7 bases at V and 9 bases at J, leaving 11 bases unmatched. CDR3 protein: CASTPGGPQAQYF. The CDR3 DNA reads TGTGCCAGCACTCCGGGAGGCCCACAGGCCCAGTACTTC.

This clone has only a few counts. The chain couples TRBV10-2 to TRBJ2-4, with 8 nucleotides matching TRBD1. J lost 0 bases, V lost 7 bases, and 2 bases had no gene match. Looked up from germline, CDR1 is WSHSY and CDR2 is SAAADI. The CDR3 runs 14 residues. As DNA, the CDR3 is TGCGCCAGCATGGACAGGGTAGCCAAAAACATTCAGTACTTC. Its translation: CASMDRVAKNIQYF.

The rearrangement joins TRBV4-1 to TRBJ2-7; D unresolved. V lost 2 bases and J 2 bases, leaving 10 bases between the germline ends. The CDR3 totals 14 residues. Per the germline V gene, CDR1 is MGHRA and CDR2 is YSYEKL. The CDR3 loop is CASSQPGSPYEQYF. DNA of the CDR3: TGCGCCAGCAGCCAACCCGGGTCCCCCTACGAGCAGTACTTC.

The chain carries TRBV18 and TRBJ1-2; D gene ambiguous. V lost 0 bases, J lost 8 bases, and 13 bases lay in between. The CDR3 covers 14 residues. Germline V gene data show CDR1 as KGHSH and CDR2 as LQKENI. CDR3 in amino acids: CASSPPPWTEGYTF. CDR3 DNA sequence: TGTGCCAGCTCACCACCGCCGTGGACGGAAGGCTACACCTTC.

V gene TRBV6-1 combines with J gene TRBJ1-6; D uncertain. The CDR3 spans 14 residues. V was shortened by 8 bases and J by 2 bases, with 10 bases between the two germline ends. Germline values: CDR1 MNHNS, CDR2 SASEGT. The chain's CDR3 is CASFPSTYNSPLHF. The CDR3 nucleotides read TGTGCCAGCTTTCCGAGCACCTATAATTCACCCCTCCACTTT.

J is TRBJ2-5 and V is TRBV7-9; maybe TRBD1 (5 bases). The CDR3 sequence is 16 residues long. V shed 3 bases and J shed 4 bases, with 18 bases lying between them. From germline, CDR1 is SEHNR and CDR2 FQNEAQ (reference sequence). The CDR3 protein is CASSFGRQPNGETQYF. The CDR3 DNA sequence: TGTGCCAGCAGCTTCGGGCGACAGCCCAACGGAGAGACCCAGTACTTC.

The genes are TRBV27 and TRBJ2-1; TRBD2 matches 15 bases. CDR3 length: 20 amino acids. Per the germline V gene, CDR1 is MNHEY and CDR2 is SMNVEV (reference sequence). Unmatched junction bases numbered 12, after V lost 1 base and J lost 5 bases. The CDR3 is CASSLYPALGLAGGHNEQFF. CDR3 nucleotide sequence: TGTGCCAGCAGTTTATATCCGGCCCTGGGACTAGCGGGAGGTCACAATGAGCAGTTCTTC.

The chain has TRBV5-1 and TRBJ1-6; TRBD1 aligns across 8 bases. Germline loops: CDR1 SGHRS, CDR2 YFSETQ. V dropped 4 bases and J dropped 4; count of bases not matched to a gene: 7. There are 16 residues in the CDR3. CDR3 nucleotide sequence: TGCGCCAGCAGCCCGGACAGGGAGCTTTATAATTCACCCCTCCACTTT. Translation gives CASSPDRELYNSPLHF.

This chain uses TRBV7-2 with TRBJ2-1, with TRBD2 as a possible D gene (6 bases). V dropped 1 base and J dropped 4 bases, with 14 bases sitting between them. Looked up from germline, CDR1 is SGHTA and CDR2 is FQGNSA. The CDR3 consists of 16 residues. CDR3 sequence reads: CASSLGGLTLYNEQFF. The CDR3 bases are TGTGCCAGCAGCTTAGGGGGACTGACATTATACAATGAGCAGTTCTTC.

This sequence joins TRBV13 and TRBJ2-2; the match to TRBD2 covers 13 bases. V gave up 0 bases and J gave up 1 base; unmatched junction bases: 8. CDR3 length: 20 residues. CDR1 and CDR2 (germline): PRHDT, FYEKMQ (reference sequence). The CDR3 loop reads CASSLGGTSGVEKNTGELFF. In nucleotides, the CDR3 is TGTGCCAGCAGCTTAGGGGGGACTAGCGGGGTGGAAAAGAACACCGGGGAGCTGTTTTTT.

This chain connects TRBV6-1 to TRBJ2-1, with 10 bases identical to TRBD2. V lost 7 bases, J lost 2 bases, and 5 bases stayed unmatched. The germline V gene encodes CDR1 MNHNS and CDR2 SASEGT. The CDR3 runs 15 residues. CDR3 nucleotide sequence: TGTGCCAGCACCTCTAGCGGGAGTACCTACAATGAGCAGTTCTTC. It is translated as CASTSSGSTYNEQFF.

The chain has TRBV7-6 and TRBJ2-3, with 7 bases lining up with TRBD2. From germline, CDR1 is SGHVS and CDR2 FNYEAQ. The V segment lost 1 base and the J segment 1 base; nucleotides outside the gene matches: 5. This CDR3 has 16 amino acids. The CDR3 loop reads CASSLDVGGGTDTQYF. CDR3 coding DNA: TGTGCCAGCAGCTTAGACGTGGGAGGGGGCACAGATACGCAGTATTTT.

The chain combines TRBV27 with TRBJ1-5; possibly TRBD1 for D (5 bases). The CDR3 sequence is 11 residues long. Germline CDR1 MNHEY, CDR2 SMNVEV (reference sequence). V was trimmed by 3 bases and J by 11 bases, leaving 8 bases between them. Here the CDR3 reads CASSFRGTQHF. The CDR3 nucleotides read TGTGCCAGCAGTTTTCGGGGGACCCAGCATTTT.

V gene TRBV5-6 combines with J gene TRBJ2-6; no reliable D call. The ends were cut back, 6 bases at V and 5 bases at J, with 21 bases in the middle. CDR1 SGHDT and CDR2 YYEEEE come from the germline V gene. The CDR3 contains 17 residues. This CDR3 is CASMVIKSQSRANVLTF. The CDR3, as DNA: TGTGCCAGCATGGTTATCAAGTCACAAAGTCGGGCCAACGTCCTGACTTTC.

The rearrangement uses TRBV10-3 and TRBJ2-3; D is ambiguous. CDR3 length: 17 amino acids. Looked up from germline, CDR1 is ENHRY and CDR2 is SYGVKD. The ends were cut back, 3 bases at V and 0 bases at J, with 16 bases in the middle. The CDR3 DNA sequence: TGTGCCATCAGTGAATCAGGACCAGGATCCAGCACAGATACGCAGTATTTT. Its translation: CAISESGPGSSTDTQYF.

J is TRBJ2-1 and V is TRBV19; D possibly corresponds to TRBD1 (6 bases). Trimming pared 8 bases from V and 4 bases from J, leaving 12 bases between. Germline V gives CDR1 LNHDA, CDR2 SQIVND (reference sequence). The length of the CDR3 is 13 residues. The CDR3 sequence: CASRPTGYNEQFF. CDR3 nucleotide sequence: TGTGCCAGTCGCCCGACAGGTTACAATGAGCAGTTCTTC.

The V and J genes are TRBV6-5 and TRBJ1-1; D uncertain. The CDR3 totals 12 residues. Trimming pared 8 bases from V and 5 bases from J, leaving 12 bases between. In germline, CDR1 is MNHEY, CDR2 SVGAGI. CDR3 coding DNA: TGTGCCAGCGGGCCGCCGGAAACTGAAGCTTTCTTT. Translation gives CASGPPETEAFF.